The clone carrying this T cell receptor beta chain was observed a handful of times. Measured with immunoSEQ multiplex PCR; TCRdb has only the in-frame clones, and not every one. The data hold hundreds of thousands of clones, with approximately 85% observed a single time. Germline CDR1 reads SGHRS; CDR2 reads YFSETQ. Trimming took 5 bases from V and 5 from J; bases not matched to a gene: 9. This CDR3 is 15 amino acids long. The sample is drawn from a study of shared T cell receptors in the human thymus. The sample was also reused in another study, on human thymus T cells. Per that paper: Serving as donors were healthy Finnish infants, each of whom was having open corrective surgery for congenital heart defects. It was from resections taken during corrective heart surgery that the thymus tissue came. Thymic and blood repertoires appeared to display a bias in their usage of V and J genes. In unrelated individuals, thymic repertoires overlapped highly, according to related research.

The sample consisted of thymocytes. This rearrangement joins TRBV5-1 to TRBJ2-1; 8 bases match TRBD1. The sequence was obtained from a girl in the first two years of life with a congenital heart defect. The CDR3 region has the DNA TGCGCCAGCAGAGACGAGGACAGGGCCCACAATGAGCAGTTCTTC. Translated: CASRDEDRAHNEQFF.